This T cell receptor (beta chain) appears in the sequencing data of a study of T-cell memory formation after mild COVID-19. V shed 4 bases and J shed 4 bases, with 13 bases lying between them. The CDR3 extends over 13 amino acids. From germline, CDR1 is DFQATT and CDR2 SNEGSKA (reference sequence). Note on this clonotype: Antigen specificity is unknown.

Constant-segment primers served in 5'RACE that generated TCR alpha and TCR beta cDNA libraries bearing sample barcodes and UMIs. TCRdb reanalysed the 5' RACE reads using MiXCR and keeps one entry per CDR3 protein. Altogether more than 80,000 distinct CDR3 sequences are present, 9.5% to 15% being singletons, with the ten largest covering about 27%. Study results and limitations: Some clones that responded were present in memory (sampled pre-infection), which suggests cross-reactive memory joined. Clones which contracted sat mainly in CM and EM if CD4+, and in EMRA if CD8+. Whereas later expanders leaned CD4+, clones contracting day 15 to 85 showed a balanced CD4/CD8 makeup.

The sequenced sample consisted of PBMCs or a T cell subset sorted from them (not recorded which). The receptor was derived from an adult woman who had mild COVID-19 (a few samples of this study predate the infection). Cell type and time point are not known. The rearrangement uses TRBV20-1 and TRBJ1-2; D is unclear. CDR3 nucleotides: TGCAGTGCTACTCCGGGTCTGTTCTATGGCTACACCTTC. It encodes CSATPGLFYGYTF.